This TCR beta chain was sequenced during a study of a mutant IDH1 vaccine in newly diagnosed glioma. Findings of the study overall: Changes to the top peripheral T cell clonotypes appeared unrelated to pseudoprogression.

Per germline, CDR1 MNHEY and CDR2 SMNVEV (reference sequence). This CDR3 comprises 14 residues. V dropped 2 bases and J dropped 3; count of bases not matched to a gene: 2. In regard to this clone: What it recognizes is unknown.

Time point here: week 5, during vaccination. Each vaccine dose was 300 ug of mutant IDH1 20-mer peptide, with topical imiquimod. TCRdb keeps only in-frame clones here, not all; method: immunoSEQ multiplex PCR. The sample holds roughly 30,000 clones, about 89% seen once. Sequenced material: PBMCs, taken from a glioma patient whose treatment included an IDH1 peptide vaccine. V gene TRBV27 combines with J gene TRBJ2-7, with 9 bases aligning to TRBD1. The TCR was taken from a man aged 18 to 29 with glioma. The CDR3 protein is CASSLKGQGYEQYF. CDR3 coding DNA: TGTGCCAGCAGTTTAAAGGGACAGGGCTACGAGCAGTACTTC.